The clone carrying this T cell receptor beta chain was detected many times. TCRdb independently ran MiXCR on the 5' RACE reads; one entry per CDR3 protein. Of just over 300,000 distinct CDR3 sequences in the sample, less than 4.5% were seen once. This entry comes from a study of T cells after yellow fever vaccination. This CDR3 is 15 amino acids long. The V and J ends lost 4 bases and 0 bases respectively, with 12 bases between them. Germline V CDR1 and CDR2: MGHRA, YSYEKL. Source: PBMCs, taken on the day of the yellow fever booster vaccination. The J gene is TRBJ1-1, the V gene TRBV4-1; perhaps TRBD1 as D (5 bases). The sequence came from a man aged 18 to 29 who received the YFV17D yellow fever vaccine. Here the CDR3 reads CASSLSGTVNTEAFF. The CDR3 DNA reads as TGCGCCAGCAGCCTTAGTGGGACGGTGAACACTGAAGCTTTCTTT.